This T cell receptor beta chain originates from a study of blood T cell repertoires in COVID-19. As originally analysed: The authors estimated nucleated cell counts from reference gene primer amplification. Profiled with immunoSEQ multiplex PCR; TCRdb holds only in-frame clones, not every one. V, J and clone size reflect that table, while D and trimming were determined from the DNA. The data show around 80,000 clones, with over 75% seen just once and approximately 10% held by the top ten. Germline values: CDR1 SNHLY, CDR2 FYNNEI. V was clipped by 6 bases and J by 4 bases; unmatched bases: 6. The CDR3 is made up of 14 amino acids.

This TCR was sampled from a human donor in a cohort sampled during active COVID-19. The sequenced material came from peripheral blood. The chain has TRBV2 and TRBJ1-2; 9 nucleotides line up with TRBD1. CDR3 sequence reads: CASRVQGAGYGYTF. The CDR3 bases are TGTGCCAGCAGGGTACAGGGGGCGGGCTATGGCTACACCTTC. Full variable domain (missing parts from reference TRBV2 and TRBJ1-2): EPEVTQTPSHQVTQMGQEVILRCVPISNHLYFYWYRQILGQKVEFLVSFYNNEISEKSEIFDDQFSVERPDGSNFTLKIRSTKLEDSAMYFCASRVQGAGYGYTFGSGTRLTVV.